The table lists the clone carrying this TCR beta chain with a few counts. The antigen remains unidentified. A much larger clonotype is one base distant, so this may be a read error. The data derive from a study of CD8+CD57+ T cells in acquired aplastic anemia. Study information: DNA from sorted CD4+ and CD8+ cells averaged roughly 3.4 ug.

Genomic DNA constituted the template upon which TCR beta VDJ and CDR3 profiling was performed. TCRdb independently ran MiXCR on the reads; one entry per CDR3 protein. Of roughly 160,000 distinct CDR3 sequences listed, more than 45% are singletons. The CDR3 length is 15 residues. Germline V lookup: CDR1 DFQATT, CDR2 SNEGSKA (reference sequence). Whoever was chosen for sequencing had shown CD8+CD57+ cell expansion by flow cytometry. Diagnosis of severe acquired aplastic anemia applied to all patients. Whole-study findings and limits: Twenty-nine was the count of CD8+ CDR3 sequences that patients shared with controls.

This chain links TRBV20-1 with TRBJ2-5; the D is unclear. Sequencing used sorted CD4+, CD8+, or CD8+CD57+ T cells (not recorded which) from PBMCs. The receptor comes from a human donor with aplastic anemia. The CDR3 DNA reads TGCAGTGCTAGGAGACCAGTCTCCCCTACAGATCCCCAGTGCTTC. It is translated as CSARRPVSPTDPQCF.